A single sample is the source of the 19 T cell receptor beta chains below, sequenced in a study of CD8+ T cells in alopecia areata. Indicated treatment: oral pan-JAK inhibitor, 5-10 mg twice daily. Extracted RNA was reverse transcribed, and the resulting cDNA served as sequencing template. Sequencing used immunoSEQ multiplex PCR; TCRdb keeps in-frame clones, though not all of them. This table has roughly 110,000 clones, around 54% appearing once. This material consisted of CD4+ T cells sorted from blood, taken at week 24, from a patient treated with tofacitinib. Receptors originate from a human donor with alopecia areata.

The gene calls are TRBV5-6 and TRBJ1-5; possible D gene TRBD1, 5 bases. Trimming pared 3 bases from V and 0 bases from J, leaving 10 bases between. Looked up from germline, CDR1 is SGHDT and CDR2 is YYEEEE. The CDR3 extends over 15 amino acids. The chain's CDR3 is CASSSGPYSNQPQHF. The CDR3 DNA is TGTGCCAGCAGCTCGGGGCCGTATAGCAATCAGCCCCAGCATTTT.

The CDR3 loop reads CSVVGLAQETQYF. As DNA, the CDR3 is TGCAGCGTTGTGGGACTAGCGCAAGAGACCCAGTACTTC. The gene calls are TRBV29-1 and TRBJ2-5; 10 bases align to TRBD2. J lost 2 bases, V lost 4 bases, and 1 base had no gene match. The germline CDR1 and CDR2 sequences are SQVTM and ANQGSEA. This CDR3 region has 13 residues.

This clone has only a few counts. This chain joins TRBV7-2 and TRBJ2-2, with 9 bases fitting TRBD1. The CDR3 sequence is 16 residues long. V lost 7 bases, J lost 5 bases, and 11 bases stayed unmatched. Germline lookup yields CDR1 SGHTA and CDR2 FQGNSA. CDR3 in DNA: TGTGCCAGCACCCGATCAGCGGGGACAGGGACCGGGGAGCTGTTTTTT. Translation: CASTRSAGTGTGELFF. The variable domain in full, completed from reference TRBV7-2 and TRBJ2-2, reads GAGVSQSPSNKVTEKGKDVELRCDPISGHTALYWYRQSLGQGLEFLIYFQGNSAPDKSGLPSDRFSAERTGGSVSTLTIQRTQQEDSAVYLCASTRSAGTGTGELFFGEGSRLTVL.

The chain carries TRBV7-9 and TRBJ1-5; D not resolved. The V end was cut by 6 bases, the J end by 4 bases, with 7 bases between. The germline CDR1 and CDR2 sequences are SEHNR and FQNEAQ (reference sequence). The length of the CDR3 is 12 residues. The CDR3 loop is CASSPLNQPQHF. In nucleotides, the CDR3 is TGTGCCAGCAGTCCCCTTAATCAGCCCCAGCATTTT.

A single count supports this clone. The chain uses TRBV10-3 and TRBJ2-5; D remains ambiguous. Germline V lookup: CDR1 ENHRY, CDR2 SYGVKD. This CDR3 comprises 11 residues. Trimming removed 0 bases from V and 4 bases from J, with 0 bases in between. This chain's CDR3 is CAISESETQYF. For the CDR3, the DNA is TGTGCCATCAGTGAGTCAGAGACCCAGTACTTC.

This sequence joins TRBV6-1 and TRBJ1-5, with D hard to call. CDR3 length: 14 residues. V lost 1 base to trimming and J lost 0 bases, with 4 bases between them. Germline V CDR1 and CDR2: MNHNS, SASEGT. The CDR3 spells CASSEGYSNQPQHF. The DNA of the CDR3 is TGTGCCAGCAGTGAAGGATATAGCAATCAGCCCCAGCATTTT.

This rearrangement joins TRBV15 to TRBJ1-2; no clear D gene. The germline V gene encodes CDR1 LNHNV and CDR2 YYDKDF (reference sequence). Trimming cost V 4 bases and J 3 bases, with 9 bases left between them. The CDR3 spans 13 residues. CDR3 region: CATSMNSYYGYTF. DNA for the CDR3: TGTGCCACCAGCATGAATAGTTACTATGGCTACACCTTC.

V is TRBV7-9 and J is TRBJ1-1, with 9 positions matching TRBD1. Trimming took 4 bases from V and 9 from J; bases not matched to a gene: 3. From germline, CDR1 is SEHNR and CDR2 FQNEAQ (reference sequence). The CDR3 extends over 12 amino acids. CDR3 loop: CASSWTGVKAFF. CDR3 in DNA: TGTGCCAGCAGCTGGACAGGGGTTAAAGCTTTCTTT.

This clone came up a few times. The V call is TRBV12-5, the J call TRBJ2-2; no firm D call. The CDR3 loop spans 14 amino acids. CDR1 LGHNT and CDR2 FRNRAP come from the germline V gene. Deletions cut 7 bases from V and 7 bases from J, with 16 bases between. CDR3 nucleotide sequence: TGTGCTAGTGTCCCTCCCGTCCCGGACGGGGAGCTGTTTTTT. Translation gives CASVPPVPDGELFF.

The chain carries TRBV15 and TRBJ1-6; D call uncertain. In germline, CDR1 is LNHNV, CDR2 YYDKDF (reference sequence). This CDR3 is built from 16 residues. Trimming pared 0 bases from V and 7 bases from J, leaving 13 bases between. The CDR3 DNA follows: TGTGCCACCAGCAGAGATCGGCCGGGAGCGAATTCACCCCTCCACTTT. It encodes CATSRDRPGANSPLHF.

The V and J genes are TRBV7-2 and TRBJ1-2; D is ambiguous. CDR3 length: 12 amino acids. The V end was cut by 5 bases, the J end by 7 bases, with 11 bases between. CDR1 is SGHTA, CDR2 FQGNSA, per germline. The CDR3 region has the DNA TGTGCCAGCAGCCTATATGGAGGTGGCTACACCTTC. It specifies CASSLYGGGYTF.

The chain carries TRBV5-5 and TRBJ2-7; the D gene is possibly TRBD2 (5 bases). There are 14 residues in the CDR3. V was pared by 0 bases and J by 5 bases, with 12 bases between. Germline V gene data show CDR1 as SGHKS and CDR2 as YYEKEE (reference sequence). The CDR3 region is CASSLGGTGNEQYF. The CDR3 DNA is TGTGCCAGCAGCTTGGGGGGAACGGGGAACGAGCAGTACTTC.

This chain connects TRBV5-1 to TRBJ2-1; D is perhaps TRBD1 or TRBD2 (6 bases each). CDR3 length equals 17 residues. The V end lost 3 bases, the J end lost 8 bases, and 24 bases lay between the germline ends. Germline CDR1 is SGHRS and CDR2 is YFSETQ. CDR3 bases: TGCGCCAGCAGCTCGGCGGGTGGGGGGCCGAAGTCACATGAGCAGTTCTTC. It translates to CASSSAGGGPKSHEQFF.

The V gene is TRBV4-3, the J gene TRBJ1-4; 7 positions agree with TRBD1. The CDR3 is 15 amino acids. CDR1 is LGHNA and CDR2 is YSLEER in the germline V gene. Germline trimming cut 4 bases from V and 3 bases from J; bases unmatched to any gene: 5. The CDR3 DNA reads TGCGCCAGCAGCCTGAACAGGGGCGCTAATGAAAAACTGTTTTTT. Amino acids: CASSLNRGANEKLFF.

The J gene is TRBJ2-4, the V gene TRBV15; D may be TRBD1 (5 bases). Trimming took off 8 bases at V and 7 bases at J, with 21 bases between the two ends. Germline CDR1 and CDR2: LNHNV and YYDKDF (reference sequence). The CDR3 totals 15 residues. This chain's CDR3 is CATPNQGRRKNIQYF. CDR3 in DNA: TGTGCCACCCCTAACCAGGGAAGGCGGAAGAACATTCAGTACTTC.

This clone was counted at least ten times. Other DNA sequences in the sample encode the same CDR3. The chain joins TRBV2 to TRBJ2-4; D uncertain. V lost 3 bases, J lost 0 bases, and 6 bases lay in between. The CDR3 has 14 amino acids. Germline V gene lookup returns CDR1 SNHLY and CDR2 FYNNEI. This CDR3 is CASSDSLAKNIQYF. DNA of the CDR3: TGTGCCAGCAGTGACTCCTTAGCCAAAAACATTCAGTACTTC.

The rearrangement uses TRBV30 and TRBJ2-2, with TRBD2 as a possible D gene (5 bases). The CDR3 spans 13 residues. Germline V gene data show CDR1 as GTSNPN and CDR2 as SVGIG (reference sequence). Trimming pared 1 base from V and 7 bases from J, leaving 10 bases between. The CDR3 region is CAWSERTGGELFF. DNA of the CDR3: TGTGCCTGGAGTGAGCGGACGGGCGGGGAGCTGTTTTTT.

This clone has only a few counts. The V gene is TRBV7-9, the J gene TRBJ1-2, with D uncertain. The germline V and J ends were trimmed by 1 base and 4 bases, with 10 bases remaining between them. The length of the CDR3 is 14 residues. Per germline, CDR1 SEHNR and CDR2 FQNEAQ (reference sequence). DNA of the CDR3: TGTGCCAGCAGCTTAGTAGGCAGAGCCTATGGCTACACCTTC. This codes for CASSLVGRAYGYTF.

CDR3: CASSPDSFPYGYTF. In DNA, the CDR3 is TGTGCCAGCAGCCCCGACAGCTTCCCCTATGGCTACACCTTC. V usage is TRBV6-5 and J usage is TRBJ1-2, with a weak D call TRBD1 (5 bases). V was cut by 6 bases and J by 4 bases, with 15 bases left in between. There are 14 residues in the CDR3. Germline CDR1 reads MNHEY; CDR2 reads SVGAGI.